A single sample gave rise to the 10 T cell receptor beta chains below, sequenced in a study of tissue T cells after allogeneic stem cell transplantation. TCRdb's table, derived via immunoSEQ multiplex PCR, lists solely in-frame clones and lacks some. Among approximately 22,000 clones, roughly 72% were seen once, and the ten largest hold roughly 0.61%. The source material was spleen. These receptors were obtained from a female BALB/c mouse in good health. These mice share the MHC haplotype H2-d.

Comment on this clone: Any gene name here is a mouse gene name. CDR3 region: CGAQSGNTLYF. The part of the CDR3 DNA that was read is TGTGGTGCTCAGAGTGGAAATACGCTCTAT. This sequence joins TRBV20 and TRBJ1-3; D is unresolved. The sequence runs out 1 residue before the end of the CDR3; the remainder is reconstructed from the germline J gene. There are 11 residues in the CDR3. Deletions cut 5 bases from V and 3 bases from J, with 5 bases between. The germline gives CDR1 GFQATS, CDR2 STVNSAI.

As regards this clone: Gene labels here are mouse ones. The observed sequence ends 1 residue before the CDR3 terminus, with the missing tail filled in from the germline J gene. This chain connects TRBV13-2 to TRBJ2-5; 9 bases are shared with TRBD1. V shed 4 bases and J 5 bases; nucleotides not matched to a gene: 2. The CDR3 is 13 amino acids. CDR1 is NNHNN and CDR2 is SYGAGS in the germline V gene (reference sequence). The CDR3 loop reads CASGKQGADTQYF. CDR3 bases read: TGTGCCAGCGGTAAACAGGGGGCAGACACCCAGTAC.

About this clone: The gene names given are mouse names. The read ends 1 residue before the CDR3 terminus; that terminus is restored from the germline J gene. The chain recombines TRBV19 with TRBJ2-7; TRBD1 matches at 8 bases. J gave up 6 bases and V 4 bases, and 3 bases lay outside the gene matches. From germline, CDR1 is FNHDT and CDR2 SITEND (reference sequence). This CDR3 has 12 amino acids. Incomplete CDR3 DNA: TGTGCCAGCAGTCCCGACAGGGGTGAACAGTAC. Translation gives CASSPDRGEQY. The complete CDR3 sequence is CASSPDRGEQYF.

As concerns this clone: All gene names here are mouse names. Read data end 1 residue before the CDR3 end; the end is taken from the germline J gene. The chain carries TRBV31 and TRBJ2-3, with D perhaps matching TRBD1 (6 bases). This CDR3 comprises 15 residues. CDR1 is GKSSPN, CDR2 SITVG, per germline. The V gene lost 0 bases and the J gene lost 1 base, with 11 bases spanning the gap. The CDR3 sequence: CAWSLGGRRAETLYF. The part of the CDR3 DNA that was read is TGTGCCTGGAGTCTAGGGGGACGTCGTGCAGAAACGCTGTAT. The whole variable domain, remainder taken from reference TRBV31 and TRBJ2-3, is AQTIHQWPVAEIKAVGSPLSLGCTIKGKSSPNLYWYWQATGGTLQQLFYSITVGQVESVVQLNLSASRPKDDQFILSTEKLLLSHSGFYLCAWSLGGRRAETLYFGSGTRLTVL.

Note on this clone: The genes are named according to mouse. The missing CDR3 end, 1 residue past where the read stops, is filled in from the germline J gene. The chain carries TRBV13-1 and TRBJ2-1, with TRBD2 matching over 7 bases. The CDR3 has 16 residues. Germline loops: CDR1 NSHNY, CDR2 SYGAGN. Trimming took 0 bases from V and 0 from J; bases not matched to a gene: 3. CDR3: CASSDGWGSNYAEQFF. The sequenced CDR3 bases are TGTGCCAGCAGTGATGGCTGGGGGAGTAACTATGCTGAGCAGTTC.

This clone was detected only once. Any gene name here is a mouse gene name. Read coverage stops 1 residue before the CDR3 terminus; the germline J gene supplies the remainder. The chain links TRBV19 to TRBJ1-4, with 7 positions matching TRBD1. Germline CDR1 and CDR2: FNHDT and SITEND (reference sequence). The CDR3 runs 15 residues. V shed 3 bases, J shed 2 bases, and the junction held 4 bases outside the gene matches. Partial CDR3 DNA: TGTGCCAGCAGTAAGACAGGGAACTCCAACGAAAGATTATTT. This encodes CASSKTGNSNERLF. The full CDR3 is CASSKTGNSNERLFF. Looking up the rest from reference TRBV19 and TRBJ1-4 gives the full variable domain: GGIITQTPKFLIGQEGQKLTLKCQQNFNHDTMYWYRQDSGKGLRLIYYSITENDLQKGDLSEGYDASREKKSSFSLTVTSAQKNEMAVFLCASSKTGNSNERLFFGHGTKLSVL.

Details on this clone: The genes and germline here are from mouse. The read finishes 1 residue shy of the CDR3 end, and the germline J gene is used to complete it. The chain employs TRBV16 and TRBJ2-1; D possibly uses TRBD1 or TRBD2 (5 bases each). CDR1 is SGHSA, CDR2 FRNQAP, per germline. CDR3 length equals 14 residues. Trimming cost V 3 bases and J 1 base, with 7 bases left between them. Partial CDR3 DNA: TGTGCAAGCAGCTTCCGGGACAACTATGCTGAGCAGTTC. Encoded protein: CASSFRDNYAEQF. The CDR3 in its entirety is CASSFRDNYAEQFF.

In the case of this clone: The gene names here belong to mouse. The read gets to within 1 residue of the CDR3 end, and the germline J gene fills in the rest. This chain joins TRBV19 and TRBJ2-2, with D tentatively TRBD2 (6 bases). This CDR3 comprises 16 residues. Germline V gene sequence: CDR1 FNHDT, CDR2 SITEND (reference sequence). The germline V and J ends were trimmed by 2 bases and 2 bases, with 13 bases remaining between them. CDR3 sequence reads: CASSMGLTGNTGQLYF. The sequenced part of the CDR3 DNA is TGTGCCAGCAGTATGGGCCTTACTGGGAACACCGGGCAGCTCTAC.

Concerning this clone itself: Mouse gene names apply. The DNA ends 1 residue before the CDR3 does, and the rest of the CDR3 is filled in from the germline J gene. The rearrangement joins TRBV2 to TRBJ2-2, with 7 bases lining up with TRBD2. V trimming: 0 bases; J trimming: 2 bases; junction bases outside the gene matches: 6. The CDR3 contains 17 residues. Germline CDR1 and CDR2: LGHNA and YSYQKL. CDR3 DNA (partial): TGTGCCAGCAGCCAAGAGGGTGGGGGGTTTAACACCGGGCAGCTCTAC. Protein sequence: CASSQEGGGFNTGQLY. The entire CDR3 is CASSQEGGGFNTGQLYF.

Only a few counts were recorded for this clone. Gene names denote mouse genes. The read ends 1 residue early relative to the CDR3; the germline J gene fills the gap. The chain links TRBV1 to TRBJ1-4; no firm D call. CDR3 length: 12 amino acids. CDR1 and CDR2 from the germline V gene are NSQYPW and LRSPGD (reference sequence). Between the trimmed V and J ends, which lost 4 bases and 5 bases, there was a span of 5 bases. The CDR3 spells CTCSVTNERLFF. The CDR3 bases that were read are TGCACCTGCAGTGTCACTAACGAAAGATTATTT.